This TCR beta chain originates from a study of OX40 agonist ivuxolimab in advanced cancers. On this clone: The sample carries other DNA sequences with the same CDR3.

Libraries were prepared by immunoSEQ multiplex PCR; TCRdb keeps only in-frame clonotypes and omits some of them. The repertoire holds more than 35,000 clones, 80% seen once, with roughly 7% in the top ten. CDR3 length: 13 residues. The germline V and J ends were trimmed by 3 bases and 7 bases, with 12 bases remaining between them. Germline values: CDR1 GTSNPN, CDR2 SVGIG (reference sequence). This specimen was CD4+ or CD8+ T cells sorted from blood, taken in a trial of the OX40 agonist ivuxolimab. The chain couples TRBV30 to TRBJ2-2; TRBD1 is a possible D gene (6 bases). This clonotype was sampled from an adult with an advanced solid tumor such as melanoma, head and neck, liver or kidney cancer. DNA of the CDR3: TGTGCCTGGAGGGTGGGGGCTGGCGGGGAGCTGTTTTTT. It translates to CAWRVGAGGELFF.